These 13 T cell receptor beta chains originate from one sample sequenced in a study of T cell responses to AZD1222 COVID-19 vaccine. Data came from immunoSEQ multiplex PCR; TCRdb stores just in-frame clones and leaves some out. The profile shows about 110,000 clones, roughly 87% of them singletons. Sequencing was performed on peripheral blood, taken 28 days after the second AZD1222 dose. Receptor source: an adult who received the AZD1222 COVID-19 vaccine.

This clone has just one count. V is TRBV5-1 and J is TRBJ2-6; no definite D call. V lost 4 bases and J lost 0, with 11 bases in between. The CDR3 spans 16 residues. Germline V gene sequence: CDR1 SGHRS, CDR2 YFSETQ. CDR3 DNA sequence: TGCGCCAGCAGCAAAAAGATAGACTCTGGGGCCAACGTCCTGACTTTC. It encodes CASSKKIDSGANVLTF.

The V call is TRBV27, the J call TRBJ2-1; D might be TRBD2 (5 bases). Trimming took off 2 bases at V and 0 bases at J, with 8 bases between the two ends. Germline V gene data show CDR1 as MNHEY and CDR2 as SMNVEV (reference sequence). The CDR3 sequence is 15 residues long. CDR3 in DNA: TGTGCCAGCAGTTTACCGGGATACTCCTACAATGAGCAGTTCTTC. This sequence encodes CASSLPGYSYNEQFF.

The V call is TRBV7-2, the J call TRBJ1-4; perhaps TRBD1 as D (5 bases). In germline, CDR1 is SGHTA, CDR2 FQGNSA. The CDR3 contains 15 residues. The V and J ends lost 3 bases and 2 bases respectively, with 10 bases between them. The CDR3 reads CASSFQGSTNEKLFF. In DNA, the CDR3 is TGTGCCAGCAGCTTTCAGGGTTCGACTAATGAAAAACTGTTTTTT.

The chain joins TRBV6-1 to TRBJ1-5; D perhaps matches TRBD1 (5 bases). This CDR3 has 15 residues. Germline values: CDR1 MNHNS, CDR2 SASEGT. V lost 2 bases to trimming and J lost 9 bases, with 17 bases between them. In DNA form, the CDR3 reads TGTGCCAGCAGTGAATACGAAAAAGGGGACTGGCCCCAGCATTTT. Encoded protein: CASSEYEKGDWPQHF.

The V and J genes are TRBV7-9 and TRBJ1-1, with a tentative D call TRBD1 (5 bases). The V end was cut by 1 base, the J end by 6 bases, with 12 bases between. CDR3 length equals 14 residues. Germline V gene sequence: CDR1 SEHNR, CDR2 FQNEAQ (reference sequence). The CDR3 DNA sequence: TGTGCCAGCAGCTTAGTGGCAGGGCCGGCTGAAGCTTTCTTT. As protein: CASSLVAGPAEAFF.

In its sample, this clone was seen once. V is TRBV11-3 and J is TRBJ2-2, with D tentatively TRBD1 (6 bases). Trimming stripped 5 bases from V and 6 bases from J, with 13 bases between. Germline CDR1 reads SGHNT; CDR2 reads YENEEA. The CDR3 is 14 amino acids. CDR3 sequence reads: CASSTYRDAGELFF. The CDR3 DNA sequence: TGTGCCAGCAGCACTTACAGGGACGCCGGGGAGCTGTTTTTT. Supplemented by reference TRBV11-3 and TRBJ2-2, the full variable domain reads EAGVVQSPRYKIIEKKQPVAFWCNPISGHNTLYWYLQNLGQGPELLIRYENEEAVDDSQLPKDRFSAERLKGVDSTLKIQPAELGDSAVYLCASSTYRDAGELFFGEGSRLTVL.

The V call is TRBV11-3, the J call TRBJ2-2, with D possibly matching TRBD1 (7 bases). Trimming pared 4 bases from V and 5 bases from J, leaving 20 bases between. Germline V gene lookup returns CDR1 SGHNT and CDR2 YENEEA. This CDR3 contains 17 residues. CDR3: CASSSLDRWRGTGELFF. CDR3 nucleotides: TGTGCCAGCAGCTCGTTGGACAGGTGGAGGGGAACCGGGGAGCTGTTTTTT.

J is TRBJ1-3 and V is TRBV11-3; unclear D gene. Germline V gene sequence: CDR1 SGHNT, CDR2 YENEEA. Trimming removed 3 bases from V and 9 bases from J, with 9 bases in between. The CDR3 has 12 amino acids. The CDR3 DNA reads as TGTGCCAGCAGCTTTGAGGAAGGCACCATATATTTT. This sequence encodes CASSFEEGTIYF.

The V and J genes are TRBV7-3 and TRBJ1-2; D is ambiguous. The germline CDR1 and CDR2 sequences are SGHTA and FQGTGA. The ends were cut back, 5 bases at V and 0 bases at J, with 13 bases in the middle. There are 15 residues in the CDR3. The CDR3 DNA follows: TGTGCCAGCAGCCCCAGTGTACTCACTAACTATGGCTACACCTTC. Encoded protein: CASSPSVLTNYGYTF.

This chain connects TRBV3-1 (or the pseudogene TRBV3-2) to TRBJ2-1, with 8 bases that match TRBD1. Germline CDR1 is LGHDT and CDR2 is YNNKEL (reference sequence). The ends lost 1 base at V and 7 bases at J; junction bases unmatched: 9. This CDR3 spans 16 amino acids. DNA of the CDR3: TGTGCCAGCAGCCAAGCCTACCAGGGGGCGTTGAATGAGCAGTTCTTC. It codes for CASSQAYQGALNEQFF.

This chain links TRBV6-1 with TRBJ1-5; tentative D call: TRBD1 (6 bases). Trimming stripped 1 base from V and 4 bases from J, with 8 bases between. Germline V CDR1 and CDR2: MNHNS, SASEGT. This CDR3 spans 14 amino acids. CDR3 sequence (DNA): TGTGCCAGCAGTGAAGGGACAGAAAATCAGCCCCAGCATTTT. It encodes CASSEGTENQPQHF.

This clone was detected only a few times. The J gene is TRBJ1-1, the V gene TRBV4-3, with no clear D. Germline CDR1 LGHNA, CDR2 YSLEER. The CDR3 runs 15 residues. Trimming removed 0 bases from V and 1 base from J, with 9 bases in between. As DNA, the CDR3 is TGCGCCAGCAGCCAAGATGGGATGGGGAACACTGAAGCTTTCTTT. It specifies CASSQDGMGNTEAFF.

The rearrangement uses TRBV7-2 and TRBJ2-1; a weak D match, TRBD2 (5 bases). V was trimmed by 1 base and J by 6 bases, leaving 10 bases between them. The CDR3 is made up of 14 amino acids. Germline-derived CDR1 and CDR2 are SGHTA and FQGNSA. CDR3 residues: CASSLGAALNEQFF. The CDR3, as DNA: TGTGCCAGCAGCTTAGGAGCGGCCCTCAATGAGCAGTTCTTC.